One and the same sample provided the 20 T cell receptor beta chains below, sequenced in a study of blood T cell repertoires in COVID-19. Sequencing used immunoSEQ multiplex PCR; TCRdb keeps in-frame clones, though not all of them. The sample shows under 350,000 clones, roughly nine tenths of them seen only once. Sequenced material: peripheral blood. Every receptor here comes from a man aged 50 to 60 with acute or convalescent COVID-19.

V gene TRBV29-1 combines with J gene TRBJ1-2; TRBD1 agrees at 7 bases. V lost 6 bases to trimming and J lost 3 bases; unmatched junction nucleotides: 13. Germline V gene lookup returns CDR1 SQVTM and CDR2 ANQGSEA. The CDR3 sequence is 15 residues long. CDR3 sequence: CSVQLLGQDHYGYTF. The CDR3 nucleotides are TGCAGCGTCCAACTCCTCGGACAGGACCACTATGGCTACACCTTC. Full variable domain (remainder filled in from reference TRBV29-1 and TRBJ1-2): SAVISQKPSRDICQRGTSLTIQCQVDSQVTMMFWYRQQPGQSLTLIATANQGSEATYESGFVIDKFPISRPNLTFSTLTVSNMSPEDSSIYLCSVQLLGQDHYGYTFGSGTRLTVV.

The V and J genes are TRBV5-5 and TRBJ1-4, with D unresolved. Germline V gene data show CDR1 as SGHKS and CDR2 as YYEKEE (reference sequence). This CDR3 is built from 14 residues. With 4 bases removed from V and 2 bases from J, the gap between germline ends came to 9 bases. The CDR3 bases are TGTGCCAGCAGCCCCCCGGGGACTAATGAAAAACTGTTTTTT. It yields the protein CASSPPGTNEKLFF.

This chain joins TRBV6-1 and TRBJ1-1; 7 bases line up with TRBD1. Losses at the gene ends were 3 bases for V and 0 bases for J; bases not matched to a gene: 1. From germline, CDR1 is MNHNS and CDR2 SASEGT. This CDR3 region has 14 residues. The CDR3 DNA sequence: TGTGCCAGCAGTGATGGACAGGTGAACACTGAAGCTTTCTTT. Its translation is CASSDGQVNTEAFF.

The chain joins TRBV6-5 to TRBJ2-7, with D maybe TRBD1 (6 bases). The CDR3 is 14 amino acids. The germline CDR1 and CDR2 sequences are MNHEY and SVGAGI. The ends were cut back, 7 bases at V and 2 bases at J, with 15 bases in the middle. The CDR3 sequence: CASNLGTFPYEQYF. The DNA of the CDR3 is TGTGCCAGCAATTTAGGGACATTTCCCTACGAGCAGTACTTC.

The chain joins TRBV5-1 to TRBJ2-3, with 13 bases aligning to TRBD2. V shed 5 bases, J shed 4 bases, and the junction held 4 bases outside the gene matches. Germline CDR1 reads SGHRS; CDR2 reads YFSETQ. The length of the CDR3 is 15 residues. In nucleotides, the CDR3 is TGCGCCAGCAGTTCCGGGACTAGCGGGGCAGATACGCAGTATTTT. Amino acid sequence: CASSSGTSGADTQYF.

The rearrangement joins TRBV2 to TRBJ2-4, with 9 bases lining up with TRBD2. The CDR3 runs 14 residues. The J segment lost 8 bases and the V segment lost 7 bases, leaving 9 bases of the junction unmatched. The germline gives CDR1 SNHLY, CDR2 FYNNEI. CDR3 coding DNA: TGTGCCAGCACCGGAGCGGGGGGCGCGGACATTCAGTACTTC. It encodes CASTGAGGADIQYF.

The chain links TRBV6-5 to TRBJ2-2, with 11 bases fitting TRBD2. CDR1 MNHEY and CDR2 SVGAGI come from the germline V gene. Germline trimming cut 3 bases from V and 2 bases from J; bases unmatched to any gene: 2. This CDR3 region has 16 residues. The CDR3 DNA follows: TGTGCCAGCAGTTATGGGACTAGCGGTAACACCGGGGAGCTGTTTTTT. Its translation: CASSYGTSGNTGELFF.

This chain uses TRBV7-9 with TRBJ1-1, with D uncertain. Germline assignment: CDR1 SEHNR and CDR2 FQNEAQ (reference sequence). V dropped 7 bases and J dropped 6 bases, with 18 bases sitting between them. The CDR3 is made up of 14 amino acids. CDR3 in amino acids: CASTLAGGWAEAFF. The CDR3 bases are TGTGCCAGCACCCTCGCGGGCGGATGGGCTGAAGCTTTCTTT.

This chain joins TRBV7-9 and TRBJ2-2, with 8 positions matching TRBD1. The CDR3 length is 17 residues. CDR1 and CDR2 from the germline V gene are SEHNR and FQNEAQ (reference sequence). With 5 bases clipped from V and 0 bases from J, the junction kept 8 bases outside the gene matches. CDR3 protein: CASSGEGGQANTGELFF. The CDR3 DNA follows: TGTGCCAGCAGCGGAGAGGGGGGACAGGCGAACACCGGGGAGCTGTTTTTT.

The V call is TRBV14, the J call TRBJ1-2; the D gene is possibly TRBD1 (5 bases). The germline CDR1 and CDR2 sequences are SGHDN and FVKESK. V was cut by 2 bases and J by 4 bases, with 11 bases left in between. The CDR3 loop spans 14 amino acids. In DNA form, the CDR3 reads TGTGCCAGCAGCCAATCAGGGTGGGGCTATGGCTACACCTTC. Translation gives CASSQSGWGYGYTF.

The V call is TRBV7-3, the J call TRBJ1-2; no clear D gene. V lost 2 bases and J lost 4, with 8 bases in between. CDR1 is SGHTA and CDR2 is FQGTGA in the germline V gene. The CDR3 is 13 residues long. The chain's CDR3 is CASSLGPPYGYTF. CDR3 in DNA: TGTGCCAGCAGCTTAGGGCCCCCCTATGGCTACACCTTC.

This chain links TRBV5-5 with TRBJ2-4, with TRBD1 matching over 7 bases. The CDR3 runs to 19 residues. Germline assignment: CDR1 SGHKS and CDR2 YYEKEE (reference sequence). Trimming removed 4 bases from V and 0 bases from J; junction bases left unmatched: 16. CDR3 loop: CASSVSGGTVALAKNIQYF. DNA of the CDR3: TGTGCCAGCAGCGTCTCAGGGGGAACTGTAGCCCTAGCCAAAAACATTCAGTACTTC.

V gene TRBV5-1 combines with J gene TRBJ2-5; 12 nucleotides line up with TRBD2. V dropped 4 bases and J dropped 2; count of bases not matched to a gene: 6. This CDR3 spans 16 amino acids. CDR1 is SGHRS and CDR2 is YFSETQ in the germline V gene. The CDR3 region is CASSLNLAGGQETQYF. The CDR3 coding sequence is TGCGCCAGCAGCCTTAACCTAGCGGGGGGGCAAGAGACCCAGTACTTC. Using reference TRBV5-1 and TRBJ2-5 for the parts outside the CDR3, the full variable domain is KAGVTQTPRYLIKTRGQQVTLSCSPISGHRSVSWYQQTPGQGLQFLFEYFSETQRNKGNFPGRFSGRQFSNSRSEMNVSTLELGDSALYLCASSLNLAGGQETQYFGPGTRLLVL.

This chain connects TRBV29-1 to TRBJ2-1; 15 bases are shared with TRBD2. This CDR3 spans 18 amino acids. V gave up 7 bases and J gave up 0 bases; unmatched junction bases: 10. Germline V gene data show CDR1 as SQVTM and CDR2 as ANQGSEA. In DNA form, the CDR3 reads TGCAGCGCCGTTGGGACTAGCGGGGGGCATTTCTCCTACAATGAGCAGTTCTTC. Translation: CSAVGTSGGHFSYNEQFF.

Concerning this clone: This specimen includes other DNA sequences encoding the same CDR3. CDR3 residues: CASSVGGGVYEQYF. The CDR3 DNA reads as TGTGCCAGCAGCGTAGGAGGGGGCGTATACGAGCAGTACTTC. V is TRBV9 and J is TRBJ2-7, with 7 positions matching TRBD1. Germline V gives CDR1 SGDLS, CDR2 YYNGEE. CDR3 length: 14 amino acids. J lost 4 bases, V lost 0 bases, and 4 bases had no gene match. The full variable domain, completed using reference TRBV9 and TRBJ2-7, is DSGVTQTPKHLITATGQRVTLRCSPRSGDLSVYWYQQSLDQGLQFLIQYYNGEERAKGNILERFSAQQFPDLHSELNLSSLELGDSALYFCASSVGGGVYEQYFGPGTRLTVT.

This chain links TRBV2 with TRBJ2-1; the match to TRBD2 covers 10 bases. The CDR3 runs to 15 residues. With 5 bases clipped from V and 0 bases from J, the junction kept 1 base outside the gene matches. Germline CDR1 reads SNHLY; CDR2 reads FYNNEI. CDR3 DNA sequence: TGTGCCAGCAGTCTAGCGGGGGACTCCTACAATGAGCAGTTCTTC. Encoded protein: CASSLAGDSYNEQFF. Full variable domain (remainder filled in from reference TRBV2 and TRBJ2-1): EPEVTQTPSHQVTQMGQEVILRCVPISNHLYFYWYRQILGQKVEFLVSFYNNEISEKSEIFDDQFSVERPDGSNFTLKIRSTKLEDSAMYFCASSLAGDSYNEQFFGPGTRLTVL.

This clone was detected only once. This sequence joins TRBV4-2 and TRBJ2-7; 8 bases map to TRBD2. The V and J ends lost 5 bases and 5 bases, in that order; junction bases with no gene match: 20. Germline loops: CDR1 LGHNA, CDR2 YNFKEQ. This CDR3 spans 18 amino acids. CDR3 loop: CASSLGSGGAVRSHEQYF. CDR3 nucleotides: TGTGCCAGCAGCTTAGGGTCGGGGGGGGCCGTCCGTTCCCACGAGCAGTACTTC.

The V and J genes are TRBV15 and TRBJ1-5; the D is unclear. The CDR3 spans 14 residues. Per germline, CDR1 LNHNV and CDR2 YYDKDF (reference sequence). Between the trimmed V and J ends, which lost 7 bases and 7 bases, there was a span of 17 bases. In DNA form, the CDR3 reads TGTGCCACCACCGACGGAGGGAGGCTGCAGCCCCAGCATTTT. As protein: CATTDGGRLQPQHF.

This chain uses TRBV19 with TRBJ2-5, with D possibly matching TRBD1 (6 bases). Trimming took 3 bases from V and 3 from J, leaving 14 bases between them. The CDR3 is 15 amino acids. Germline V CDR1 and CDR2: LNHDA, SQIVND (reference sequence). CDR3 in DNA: TGTGCCAGTAGTATGTGGGGGCTCTGGAAAGAGACCCAGTACTTC. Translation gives CASSMWGLWKETQYF.

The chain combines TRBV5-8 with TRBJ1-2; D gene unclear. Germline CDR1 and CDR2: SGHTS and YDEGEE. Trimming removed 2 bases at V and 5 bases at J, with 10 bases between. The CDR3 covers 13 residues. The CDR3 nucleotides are TGTGCCAGCAGCTTTTCATCTGAGTATGGCTACACCTTC. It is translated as CASSFSSEYGYTF.